The T cell receptor (beta chain) under discussion was sequenced for a study of shared clonotypes between healthy human individuals. Study-wide results and limits: The naive CD4 repertoires of several donors were compared, and around 5% of clonotypes were shared.

The ends were cut back, 1 base at V and 8 bases at J, with 12 bases in the middle. Per the germline V gene, CDR1 is MGHRA and CDR2 is YSYEKL. The CDR3 has 14 amino acids. As regards this clone: Its specificity is unknown.

Using immunoSEQ multiplex PCR, the repertoire was profiled, and TCRdb retains in-frame clones only, with some absent. The data show fewer than 2.5 million clones, approximately 93% seen once. V usage is TRBV4-1 and J usage is TRBJ2-1, with D tentatively TRBD2 (6 bases). The specimen was naive CD4+ T cells from PBMCs. Subset noted: CD45RA+ positively selected. The receptor comes from a man aged 18 to 35 in good health. Some clones in this sample may be carry-over from other donors' samples. CDR3 loop: CASSQGTTMYEQFF. The CDR3 nucleotides are TGCGCCAGCAGCCAAGGGACTACCATGTATGAGCAGTTCTTC.